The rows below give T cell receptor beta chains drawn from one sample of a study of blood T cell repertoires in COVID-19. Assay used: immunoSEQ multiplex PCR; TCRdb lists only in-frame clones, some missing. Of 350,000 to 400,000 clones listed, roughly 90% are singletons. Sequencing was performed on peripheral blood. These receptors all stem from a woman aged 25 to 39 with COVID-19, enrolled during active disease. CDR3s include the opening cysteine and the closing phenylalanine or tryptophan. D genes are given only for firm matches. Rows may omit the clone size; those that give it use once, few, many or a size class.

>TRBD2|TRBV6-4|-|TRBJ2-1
CASSDEVAGGNEQFF
TGTGCCAGCAGTGACGAGGTAGCGGGAGGGAATGAGCAGTTCTTC
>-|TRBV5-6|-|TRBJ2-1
CASSFYSREQFF
TGTGCCAGCAGCTTCTATTCCCGTGAGCAGTTCTTC
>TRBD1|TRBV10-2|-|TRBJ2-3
CASSEDRGTDTQYF
TGCGCCAGCAGTGAGGACAGGGGCACAGATACGCAGTATTTT
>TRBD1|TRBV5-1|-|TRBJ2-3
CASSLQGAPWRTDTQYF
TGCGCCAGCAGCTTGCAGGGGGCGCCTTGGCGCACAGATACGCAGTATTTT
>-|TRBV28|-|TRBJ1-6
CASSRAGLNSPLHF
TGTGCCAGCAGCCGAGCAGGGCTTAATTCACCCCTCCACTTT
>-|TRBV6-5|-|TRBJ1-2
CASSSVTANYGYTF
TGTGCCAGCAGTTCCGTGACAGCTAACTATGGCTACACCTTC
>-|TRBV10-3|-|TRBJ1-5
CAISDRPNQPQHF
TGTGCCATCAGCGACAGGCCAAATCAGCCCCAGCATTTT
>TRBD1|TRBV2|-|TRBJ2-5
CASAKTGSGTGQETQYF
TGTGCCAGCGCTAAAACGGGATCCGGGACAGGCCAAGAGACCCAGTACTTC
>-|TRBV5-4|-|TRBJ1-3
CASSVDSYSGNTIYF
TGTGCCAGCAGCGTGGATTCGTACTCTGGAAACACCATATATTTT
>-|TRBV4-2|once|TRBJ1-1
CASSSRDGQNTEAFF
TGTGCCAGCAGTTCGCGGGACGGGCAAAACACTGAAGCTTTCTTT
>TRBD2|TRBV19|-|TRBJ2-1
CASSITASGGGNEQFF
TGTGCCAGTAGTATAACGGCTAGCGGGGGAGGCAATGAGCAGTTCTTC
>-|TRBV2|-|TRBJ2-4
CASREGQYF
TGTGCCAGCAGGGAGGGACAGTACTTC
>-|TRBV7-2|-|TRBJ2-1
CASSRGGAYNEQFF
TGTGCCAGCAGCCGGGGCGGGGCCTACAATGAGCAGTTCTTC
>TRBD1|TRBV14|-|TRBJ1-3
CASSQGSGGLGNTIYF
TGTGCCAGCAGCCAAGGATCAGGGGGCCTTGGGAACACCATATATTTT
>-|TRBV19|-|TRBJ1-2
CASSIQGNYGYTF
TGTGCCAGTAGTATCCAGGGAAACTATGGCTACACCTTC
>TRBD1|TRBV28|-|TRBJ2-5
CASRLGQGHQETQYF
TGTGCCAGCAGGCTGGGACAGGGACACCAAGAGACCCAGTACTTC
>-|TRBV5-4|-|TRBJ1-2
CASSLAKGVYGYTF
TGTGCCAGCAGCTTGGCCAAGGGGGTCTATGGCTACACCTTC
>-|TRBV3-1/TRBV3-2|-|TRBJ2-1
CASSQGDKQFF
TGTGCCAGCAGCCAGGGGGACAAGCAGTTCTTC
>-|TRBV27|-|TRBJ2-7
CASSLSSPYEQYF
TGTGCCAGCAGTTTATCGAGTCCCTACGAGCAGTACTTC
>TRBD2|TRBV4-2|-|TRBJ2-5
CASSQDLSRGGQETQYF
TGTGCCAGCAGCCAAGATCTATCGCGGGGGGGCCAAGAGACCCAGTACTTC
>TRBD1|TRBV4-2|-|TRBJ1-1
CASSPQGAVNSEAFF
TGTGCCAGCAGCCCACAGGGGGCGGTCAACTCTGAAGCTTTCTTT
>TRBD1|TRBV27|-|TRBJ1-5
CASRRTGGNSNQPQHF
TGTGCCAGCAGGCGGACAGGGGGAAATAGCAATCAGCCCCAGCATTTT
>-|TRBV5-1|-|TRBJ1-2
CASSPYTVGSYGYTF
TGCGCCAGCAGCCCGTACACGGTTGGGAGCTATGGCTACACCTTC
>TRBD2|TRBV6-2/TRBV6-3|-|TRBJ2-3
CASSYVHGRASEDTQYF
TGTGCCAGCAGTTACGTTCACGGGAGGGCCTCGGAAGATACGCAGTATTTT
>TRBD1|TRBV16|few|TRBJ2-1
CASSRQGAREQFF
TGTGCCAGCAGCCGTCAGGGGGCCCGAGAGCAGTTCTTC
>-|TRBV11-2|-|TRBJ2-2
CASSLGGDSMNTGELFF
TGTGCCAGCAGCTTAGGTGGAGACAGTATGAACACCGGGGAGCTGTTTTTT
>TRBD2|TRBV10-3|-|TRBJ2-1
CATSGGAYNEQFF
TGTGCCACGAGCGGGGGGGCATACAATGAGCAGTTCTTC
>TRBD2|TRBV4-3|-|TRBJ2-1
CASSQVASGYNEQFF
TGCGCCAGCAGCCAAGTGGCTAGCGGATACAATGAGCAGTTCTTC
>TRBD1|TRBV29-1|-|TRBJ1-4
CSVLPTGSGEKLFF
TGCAGCGTCCTCCCGACAGGGTCGGGGGAAAAACTGTTTTTT
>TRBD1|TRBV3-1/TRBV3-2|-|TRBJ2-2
CASSQSRTGLGELFF
TGTGCCAGCAGCCAAAGTCGGACAGGCCTCGGGGAGCTGTTTTTT
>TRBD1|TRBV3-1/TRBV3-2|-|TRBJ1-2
CASSPWDSPNYGYTF
TGTGCCAGCAGCCCGTGGGACAGTCCGAACTATGGCTACACCTTC
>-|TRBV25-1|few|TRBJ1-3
CASSEPSPAGNTIYF
TGTGCCAGCAGTGAACCCTCCCCCGCTGGAAACACCATATATTTT
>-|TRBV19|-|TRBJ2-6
CASTRSGANVLTF
TGTGCCAGTACGAGGTCTGGGGCCAACGTCCTGACTTTC
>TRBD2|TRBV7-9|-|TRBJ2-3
CASSPTGLSGGRTDTQYF
TGTGCCAGCAGCCCCACCGGGTTGAGCGGGGGACGCACAGATACGCAGTATTTT
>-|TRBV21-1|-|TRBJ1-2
CASSASGTGFGYTF
TGTGCCAGCAGCGCATCCGGGACAGGGTTTGGCTACACCTTC
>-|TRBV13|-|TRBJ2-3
CASTRGRGDTQYF
TGTGCCAGCACACGGGGGAGAGGAGATACGCAGTATTTT
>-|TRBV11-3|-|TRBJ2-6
CASSLGSSGANVLTF
TGTGCCAGCAGCCTAGGGAGCTCTGGGGCCAACGTCCTGACTTTC
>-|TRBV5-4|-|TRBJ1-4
CASSLGQTTNEKLFF
TGTGCCAGCAGCTTGGGGCAGACAACTAATGAAAAACTGTTTTTT
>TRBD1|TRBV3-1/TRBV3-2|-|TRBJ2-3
CASSQSGTVPRNTDTQYF
TGTGCCAGCAGCCAAAGTGGGACAGTCCCCAGAAACACAGATACGCAGTATTTT
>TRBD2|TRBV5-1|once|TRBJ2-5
CASSLASGEGTQYF
TGCGCCAGCAGCTTGGCCAGTGGGGAGGGGACCCAGTACTTC
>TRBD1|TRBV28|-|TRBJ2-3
CASRNRGTDTQYF
TGTGCCAGCAGAAACAGGGGAACAGATACGCAGTATTTT
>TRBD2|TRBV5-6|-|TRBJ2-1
CASSWGLAGVIGANEQFF
TGTGCCAGCAGCTGGGGACTAGCGGGGGTGATAGGGGCTAATGAGCAGTTCTTC